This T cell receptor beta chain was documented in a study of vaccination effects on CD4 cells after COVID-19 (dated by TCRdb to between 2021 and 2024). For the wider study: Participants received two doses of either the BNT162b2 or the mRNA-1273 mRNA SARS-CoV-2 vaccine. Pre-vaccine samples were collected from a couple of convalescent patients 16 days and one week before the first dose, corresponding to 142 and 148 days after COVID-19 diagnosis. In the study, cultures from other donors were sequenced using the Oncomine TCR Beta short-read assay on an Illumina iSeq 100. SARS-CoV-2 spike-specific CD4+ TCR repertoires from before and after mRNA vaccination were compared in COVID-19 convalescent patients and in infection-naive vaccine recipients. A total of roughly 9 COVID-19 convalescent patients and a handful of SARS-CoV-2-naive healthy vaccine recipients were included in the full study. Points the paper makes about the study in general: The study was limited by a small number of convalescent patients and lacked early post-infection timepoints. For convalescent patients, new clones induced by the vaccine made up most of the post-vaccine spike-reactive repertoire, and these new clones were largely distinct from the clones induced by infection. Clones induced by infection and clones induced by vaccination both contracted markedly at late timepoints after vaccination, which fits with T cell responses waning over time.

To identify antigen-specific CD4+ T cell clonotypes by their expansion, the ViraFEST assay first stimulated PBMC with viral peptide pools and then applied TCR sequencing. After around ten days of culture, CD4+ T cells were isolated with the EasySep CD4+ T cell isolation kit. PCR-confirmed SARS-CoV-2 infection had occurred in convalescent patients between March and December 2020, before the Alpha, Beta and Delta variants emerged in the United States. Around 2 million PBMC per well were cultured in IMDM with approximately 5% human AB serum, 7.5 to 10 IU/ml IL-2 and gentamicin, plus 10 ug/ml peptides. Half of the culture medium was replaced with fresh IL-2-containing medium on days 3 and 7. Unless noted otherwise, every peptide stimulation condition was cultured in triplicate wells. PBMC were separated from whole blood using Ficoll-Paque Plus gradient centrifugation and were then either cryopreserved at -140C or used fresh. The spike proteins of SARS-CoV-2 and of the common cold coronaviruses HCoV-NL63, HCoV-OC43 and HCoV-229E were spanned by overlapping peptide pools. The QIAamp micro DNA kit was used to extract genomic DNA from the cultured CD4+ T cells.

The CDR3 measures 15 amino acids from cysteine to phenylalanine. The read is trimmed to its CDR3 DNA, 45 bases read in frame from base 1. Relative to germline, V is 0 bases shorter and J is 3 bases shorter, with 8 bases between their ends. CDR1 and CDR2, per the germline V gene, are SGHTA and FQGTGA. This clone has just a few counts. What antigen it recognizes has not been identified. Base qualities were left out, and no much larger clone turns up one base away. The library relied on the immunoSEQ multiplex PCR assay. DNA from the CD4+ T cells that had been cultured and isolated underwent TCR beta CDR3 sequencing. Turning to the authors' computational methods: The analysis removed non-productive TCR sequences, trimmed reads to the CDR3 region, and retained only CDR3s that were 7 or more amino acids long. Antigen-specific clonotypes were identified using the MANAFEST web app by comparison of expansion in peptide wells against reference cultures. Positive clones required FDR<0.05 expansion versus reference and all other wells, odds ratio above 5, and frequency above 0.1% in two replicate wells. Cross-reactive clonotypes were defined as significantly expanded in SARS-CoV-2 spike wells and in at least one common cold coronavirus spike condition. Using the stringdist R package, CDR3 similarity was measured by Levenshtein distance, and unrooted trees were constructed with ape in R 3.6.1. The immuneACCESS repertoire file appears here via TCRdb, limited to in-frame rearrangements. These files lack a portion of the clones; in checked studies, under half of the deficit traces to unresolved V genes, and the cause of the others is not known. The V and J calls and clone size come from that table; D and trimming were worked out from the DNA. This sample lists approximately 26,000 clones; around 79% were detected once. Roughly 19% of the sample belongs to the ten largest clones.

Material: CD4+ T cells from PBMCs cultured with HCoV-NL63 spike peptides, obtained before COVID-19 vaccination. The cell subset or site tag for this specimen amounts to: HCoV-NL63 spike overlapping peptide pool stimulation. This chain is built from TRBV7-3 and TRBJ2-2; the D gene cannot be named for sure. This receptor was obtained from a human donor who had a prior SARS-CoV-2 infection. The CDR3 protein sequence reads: CASSLTFSYTGELFF. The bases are TGTGCCAGCAGCTTAACGTTCAGTTACACCGGGGAGCTGTTTTTT.